A selection of T cell receptor beta chains follows, all from one sample in a study of cytomegalovirus exposure and HLA in healthy donors. TCRdb's copy holds only in-frame clones and misses some; the assay was immunoSEQ multiplex PCR. The repertoire holds approximately 170,000 clones, with around 78% as singletons. Material: PBMCs. These receptors were taken from a woman aged 40 to 50 in good health and CMV-seronegative. Each CDR3 is given with its conserved first and last residue. A D gene is named only where the DNA matches it firmly. Part of the rows lack a size; the others show once, few, many or a class for expanded clones.

V: TRBV5-1
size: .
D: TRBD1
J: TRBJ2-3
CDR3: CASSQQGAEADTQYF
DNA: TGCGCCAGCAGCCAACAGGGGGCGGAAGCAGATACGCAGTATTTT

V: TRBV7-9
size: .
D: .
J: TRBJ2-6
CDR3: CASSLASIAGANVLTF
DNA: TGTGCCAGCAGCTTAGCTAGTATCGCCGGGGCCAACGTCCTGACTTTC

V: TRBV9
size: .
D: .
J: TRBJ1-4
CDR3: CASSVGEKEKLFF
DNA: TGTGCCAGCAGCGTAGGGGAGAAAGAAAAACTGTTTTTT

V: TRBV29-1
size: .
D: TRBD2
J: TRBJ2-3
CDR3: CSVATGGQGVTQYF
DNA: TGCAGCGTTGCAACGGGAGGTCAGGGAGTTACGCAGTATTTT

V: TRBV5-1
size: .
D: TRBD1
J: TRBJ2-2
CDR3: CATTGTGEAGELFF
DNA: TGCGCCACCACCGGGACAGGGGAGGCCGGGGAGCTGTTTTTT

V: TRBV27
size: .
D: TRBD2
J: TRBJ2-1
CDR3: CASSLSRSGRANEQFF
DNA: TGTGCCAGCAGTTTATCGAGAAGCGGGAGGGCCAATGAGCAGTTCTTC

V: TRBV2
size: few
D: TRBD2
J: TRBJ2-3
CDR3: CASSEAGVTDTQYF
DNA: TGTGCCAGCAGTGAGGCGGGAGTGACAGATACGCAGTATTTT

V: TRBV5-1
size: .
D: TRBD2
J: TRBJ2-1
CDR3: CASSLRSSGGDNEQFF
DNA: TGCGCCAGCAGCTTGAGGAGTAGCGGGGGTGACAATGAGCAGTTCTTC

V: TRBV6-1
size: .
D: TRBD2
J: TRBJ2-7
CDR3: CASSELDSGSPYEQYF
DNA: TGTGCCAGCAGTGAACTAGATAGCGGGAGCCCTTACGAGCAGTACTTC

V: TRBV5-1
size: .
D: .
J: TRBJ2-2
CDR3: CASSLKSGGELFF
DNA: TGCGCCAGCAGCTTAAAGTCGGGCGGGGAGCTGTTTTTT

V: TRBV9
size: .
D: .
J: TRBJ2-1
CDR3: CASSVAGVAVQRHEQFF
DNA: TGTGCCAGCAGCGTAGCTGGAGTAGCGGTCCAGCGGCATGAGCAGTTCTTC

V: TRBV2
size: .
D: TRBD2
J: TRBJ2-5
CDR3: CASRSLAGLETQYF
DNA: TGTGCCAGCAGGTCTTTAGCGGGACTGGAGACCCAGTACTTC

V: TRBV4-2
size: .
D: .
J: TRBJ2-6
CDR3: CASSQPLGGSGANVLTF
DNA: TGTGCCAGCAGCCAACCCTTAGGGGGATCTGGGGCCAACGTCCTGACTTTC

V: TRBV28
size: few
D: .
J: TRBJ2-7
CDR3: CASSPRPGSGYEQYF
DNA: TGTGCCAGCAGCCCCCGACCTGGGAGCGGCTACGAGCAGTACTTC

V: TRBV7-8
size: .
D: TRBD1
J: TRBJ1-1
CDR3: CASSPPGGRAFF
DNA: TGTGCCAGCAGCCCACCAGGGGGCAGAGCTTTCTTT

V: TRBV15
size: .
D: .
J: TRBJ1-1
CDR3: CATSGAGLGGTEAFF
DNA: TGTGCCACCAGCGGGGCAGGGTTAGGTGGCACTGAAGCTTTCTTT

V: TRBV11-3
size: .
D: TRBD2
J: TRBJ2-1
CDR3: CASSTTRWRERDEQFF
DNA: TGTGCCAGCAGCACGACGCGCTGGCGGGAGCGGGATGAGCAGTTCTTC

V: TRBV28
size: .
D: .
J: TRBJ1-3
CDR3: CASSLGPGDGNTIYF
DNA: TGTGCCAGCAGTTTGGGGCCAGGCGACGGAAACACCATATATTTT

V: TRBV5-4
size: .
D: .
J: TRBJ2-5
CDR3: CASRLAAGETQYF
DNA: TGTGCCAGCCGATTAGCGGCGGGGGAGACCCAGTACTTC

V: TRBV6-6
size: few
D: .
J: TRBJ1-2
CDR3: CASSYRDPYGYTF
DNA: TGTGCCAGCAGTTACCGGGATCCCTATGGCTACACCTTC

V: TRBV29-1
size: .
D: TRBD2
J: TRBJ2-3
CDR3: CSVAGTSGRQDTQYF
DNA: TGCAGCGTTGCAGGGACTAGCGGGAGGCAAGATACGCAGTATTTT

V: TRBV4-1
size: .
D: .
J: TRBJ2-7
CDR3: CASSQETQGSYEQYF
DNA: TGCGCCAGCAGCCAAGAAACCCAGGGCTCCTACGAGCAGTACTTC

V: TRBV9
size: .
D: TRBD2
J: TRBJ2-7
CDR3: CASSAGTSPLEQYF
DNA: TGTGCCAGCAGCGCCGGGACTAGCCCCCTGGAGCAGTACTTC

V: TRBV9
size: few
D: .
J: TRBJ2-5
CDR3: CASSPRSDLIETQYF
DNA: TGTGCCAGCAGCCCCCGCAGTGACTTGATAGAGACCCAGTACTTC

V: TRBV7-9
size: .
D: TRBD2
J: TRBJ2-5
CDR3: CASSLMMGLALETQYF
DNA: TGTGCCAGCAGCTTAATGATGGGACTAGCCTTGGAGACCCAGTACTTC

V: TRBV19
size: .
D: TRBD1
J: TRBJ1-1
CDR3: CASRGQGAMNTEAFF
DNA: TGTGCCAGTAGGGGACAGGGGGCCATGAACACTGAAGCTTTCTTT

V: TRBV5-8
size: .
D: TRBD2
J: TRBJ2-7
CDR3: CASSSDPSGSLITYEQYF
DNA: TGTGCCAGCAGCTCGGACCCTAGCGGGAGCCTGATTACCTACGAGCAGTACTTC

V: TRBV5-8
size: .
D: TRBD1
J: TRBJ1-4
CDR3: CASRPGQGGFNEKLFF
DNA: TGTGCCAGCAGGCCGGGACAGGGAGGGTTTAATGAAAAACTGTTTTTT

V: TRBV28
size: few
D: TRBD1
J: TRBJ1-1
CDR3: CASIPGQGDTEAFF
DNA: TGTGCCAGCATCCCGGGACAGGGTGACACTGAAGCTTTCTTT

V: TRBV30
size: .
D: .
J: TRBJ1-2
CDR3: CAGIFGRSNYGYTF
DNA: TGTGCCGGAATTTTCGGGAGGTCTAACTATGGCTACACCTTC

V: TRBV19
size: .
D: TRBD1
J: TRBJ2-7
CDR3: CASSSWTGNYEQYF
DNA: TGTGCCAGTAGCAGCTGGACAGGAAACTACGAGCAGTACTTC

V: TRBV7-3
size: .
D: TRBD2
J: TRBJ2-3
CDR3: CASSLTGTSFTDTQYF
DNA: TGTGCCAGCAGCTTAACGGGGACTAGCTTCACAGATACGCAGTATTTT

V: TRBV6-1
size: medium-sized
D: .
J: TRBJ1-2
CDR3: CASSERGPNYGYTF
DNA: TGTGCCAGCAGTGAGAGAGGCCCTAACTATGGCTACACCTTC

V: TRBV6-1
size: .
D: .
J: TRBJ2-1
CDR3: CASSEEIGSYNEQFF
DNA: TGTGCCAGCAGTGAAGAAATCGGCTCCTACAATGAGCAGTTCTTC

V: TRBV5-4
size: .
D: .
J: TRBJ2-5
CDR3: CASTDQETQYF
DNA: TGTGCCAGCACCGACCAAGAGACCCAGTACTTC

V: TRBV6-1
size: .
D: .
J: TRBJ2-2
CDR3: CASRGQGNTGELFF
DNA: TGTGCCAGCAGGGGGCAGGGGAACACCGGGGAGCTGTTTTTT

V: TRBV19
size: .
D: .
J: TRBJ2-7
CDR3: CASSGGNEQYF
DNA: TGTGCCAGTAGTGGGGGGAACGAGCAGTACTTC

V: TRBV7-9
size: .
D: .
J: TRBJ2-3
CDR3: CASSSQNTDTQYF
DNA: TGTGCCAGCAGCTCACAAAACACAGATACGCAGTATTTT

V: TRBV7-6
size: once
D: .
J: TRBJ2-1
CDR3: CASSSNNEQFF
DNA: TGTGCCAGCAGCTCCAACAATGAGCAGTTCTTC

V: TRBV7-3
size: .
D: .
J: TRBJ2-1
CDR3: CASSLSFGGYNEQFF
DNA: TGTGCCAGCAGCTTAAGCTTCGGGGGTTACAATGAGCAGTTCTTC

V: TRBV7-6
size: .
D: TRBD2
J: TRBJ2-5
CDR3: CASSLELAGDGETQYF
DNA: TGTGCCAGCAGCTTAGAGTTGGCGGGAGACGGGGAGACCCAGTACTTC

V: TRBV7-9
size: few
D: .
J: TRBJ2-1
CDR3: CASSLPSSDLVNEQFF
DNA: TGTGCCAGCAGCTTACCTAGCTCGGACTTAGTCAATGAGCAGTTCTTC

V: TRBV6-5
size: .
D: .
J: TRBJ1-1
CDR3: CASSYLGQNTEAFF
DNA: TGTGCCAGCAGTTACTTGGGGCAGAACACTGAAGCTTTCTTT

V: TRBV7-9
size: few
D: .
J: TRBJ1-1
CDR3: CASSLARGEAFF
DNA: TGTGCCAGCAGCTTAGCTAGGGGAGAAGCTTTCTTT

V: TRBV11-2
size: few
D: TRBD1
J: TRBJ1-2
CDR3: CASSHTGGLHHGYTF
DNA: TGTGCCAGCAGCCACACAGGGGGCTTGCACCATGGCTACACCTTC

V: TRBV2
size: .
D: TRBD2
J: TRBJ2-1
CDR3: CASSDGTSGINEQFF
DNA: TGTGCCAGCAGTGACGGGACTAGCGGGATAAATGAGCAGTTCTTC